This paragraph covers one T cell receptor beta chain sequence. This specimen belongs to a study of blood T cell repertoires in COVID-19. This table comes from immunoSEQ multiplex PCR, and its TCRdb copy is limited to in-frame clones, with some not included. The sample comprises approximately 260,000 clones, approximately 84% of which are singletons, and about 6.9% rests with the top ten. V dropped 3 bases and J dropped 9 bases, with 17 bases sitting between them. Germline assignment: CDR1 DFQATT and CDR2 SNEGSKA (reference sequence). This CDR3 region has 13 residues. The chain is built from TRBV20-1 and TRBJ2-5; D is possibly TRBD2 (6 bases). This receptor was obtained from a woman in her fifties or sixties who had been exposed to COVID-19. The sequencing input was PBMCs or T cells enriched from blood (not recorded which). CDR3 sequence: CSASRDWDAAQYF. CDR3 sequence (DNA): TGCAGTGCTAGTAGGGACTGGGACGCGGCCCAGTACTTC.